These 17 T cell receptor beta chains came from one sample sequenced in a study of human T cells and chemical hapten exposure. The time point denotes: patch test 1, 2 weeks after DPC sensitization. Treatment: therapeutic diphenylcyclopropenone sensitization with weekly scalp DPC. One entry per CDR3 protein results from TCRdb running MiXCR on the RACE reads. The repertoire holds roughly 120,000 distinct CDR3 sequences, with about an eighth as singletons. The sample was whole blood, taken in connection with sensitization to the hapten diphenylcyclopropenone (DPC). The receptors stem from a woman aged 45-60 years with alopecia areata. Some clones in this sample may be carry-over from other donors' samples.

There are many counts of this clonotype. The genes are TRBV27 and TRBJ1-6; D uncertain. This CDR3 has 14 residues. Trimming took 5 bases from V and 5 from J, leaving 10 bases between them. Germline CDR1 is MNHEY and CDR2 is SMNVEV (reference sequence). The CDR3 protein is CASSQNRDNSPLHF. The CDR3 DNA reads TGTGCCAGCAGTCAAAACCGGGATAATTCACCCCTCCACTTT.

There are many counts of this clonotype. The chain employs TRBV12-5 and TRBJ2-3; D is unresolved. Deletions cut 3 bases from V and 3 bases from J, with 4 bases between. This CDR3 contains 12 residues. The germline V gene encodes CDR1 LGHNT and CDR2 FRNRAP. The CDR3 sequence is CASGFRTDTQYF. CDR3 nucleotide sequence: TGTGCTAGTGGTTTCCGGACAGATACGCAGTATTTT.

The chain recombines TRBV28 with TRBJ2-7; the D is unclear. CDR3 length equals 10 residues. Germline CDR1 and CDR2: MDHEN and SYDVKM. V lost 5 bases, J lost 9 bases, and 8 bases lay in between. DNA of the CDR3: TGTGCCAGCAGTGGAAACCGGCAGTACTTC. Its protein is CASSGNRQYF.

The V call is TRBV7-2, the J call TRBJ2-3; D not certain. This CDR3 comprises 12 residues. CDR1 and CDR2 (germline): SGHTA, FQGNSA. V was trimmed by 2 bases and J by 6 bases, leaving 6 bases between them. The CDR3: CASSLNRDTQYF. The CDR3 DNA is TGTGCCAGCAGCTTAAACCGGGATACGCAGTATTTT.

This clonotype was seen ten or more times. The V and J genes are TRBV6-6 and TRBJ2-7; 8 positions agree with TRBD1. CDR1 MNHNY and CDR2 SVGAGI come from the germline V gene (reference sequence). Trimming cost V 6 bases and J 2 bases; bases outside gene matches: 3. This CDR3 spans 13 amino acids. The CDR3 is CASRRGQAYEQYF. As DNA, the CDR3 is TGTGCCAGCAGACGGGGACAGGCCTACGAGCAGTACTTC.

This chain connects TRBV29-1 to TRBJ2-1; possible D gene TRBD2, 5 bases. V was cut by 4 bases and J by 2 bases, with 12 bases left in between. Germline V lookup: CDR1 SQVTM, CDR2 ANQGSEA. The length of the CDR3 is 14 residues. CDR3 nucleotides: TGCAGCGTTGGACGACCCGGGACCTACAATGAGCAGTTCTTC. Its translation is CSVGRPGTYNEQFF.

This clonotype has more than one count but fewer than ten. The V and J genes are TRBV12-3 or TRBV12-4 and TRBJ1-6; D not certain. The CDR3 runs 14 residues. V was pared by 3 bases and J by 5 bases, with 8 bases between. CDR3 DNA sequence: TGTGCCAGCAGTTTTCGGCAGCATAATTCACCCCTCCACTTT. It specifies CASSFRQHNSPLHF.

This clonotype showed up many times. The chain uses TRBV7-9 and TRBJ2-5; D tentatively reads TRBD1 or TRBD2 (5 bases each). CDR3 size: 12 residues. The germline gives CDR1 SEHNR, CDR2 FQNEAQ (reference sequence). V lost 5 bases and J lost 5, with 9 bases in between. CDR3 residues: CASSKGTETQYF. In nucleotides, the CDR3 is TGTGCCAGCAGCAAGGGGACGGAGACCCAGTACTTC. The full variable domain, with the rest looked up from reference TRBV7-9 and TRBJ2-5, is DTGVSQNPRHKITKRGQNVTFRCDPISEHNRLYWYRQTLGQGPEFLTYFQNEAQLEKSRLLSDRFSAERPKGSFSTLEIQRTEQGDSAMYLCASSKGTETQYFGPGTRLLVL.

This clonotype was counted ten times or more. The CDR3 here is CASSSTGTSNQPQHF. In nucleotides, the CDR3 is TGTGCCAGTAGTTCAACAGGGACGAGCAATCAGCCCCAGCATTTT. This chain joins TRBV19 and TRBJ1-5; a possible D gene is TRBD1 (6 bases). The germline CDR1 and CDR2 sequences are LNHDA and SQIVND (reference sequence). This CDR3 contains 15 residues. Trimming removed 5 bases from V and 1 base from J, with 12 bases in between.

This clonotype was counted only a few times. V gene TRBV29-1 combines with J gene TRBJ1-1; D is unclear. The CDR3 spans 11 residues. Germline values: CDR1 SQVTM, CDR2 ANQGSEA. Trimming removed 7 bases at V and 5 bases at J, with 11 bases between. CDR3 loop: CSASASTEAFF. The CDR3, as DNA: TGCAGCGCAAGCGCGTCTACTGAAGCTTTCTTT.

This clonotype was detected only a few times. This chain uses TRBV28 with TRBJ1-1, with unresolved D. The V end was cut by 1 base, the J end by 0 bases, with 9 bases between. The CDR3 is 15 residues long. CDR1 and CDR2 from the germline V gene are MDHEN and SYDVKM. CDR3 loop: CASSLYQAMNTEAFF. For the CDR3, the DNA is TGTGCCAGCAGTTTATATCAGGCGATGAACACTGAAGCTTTCTTT.

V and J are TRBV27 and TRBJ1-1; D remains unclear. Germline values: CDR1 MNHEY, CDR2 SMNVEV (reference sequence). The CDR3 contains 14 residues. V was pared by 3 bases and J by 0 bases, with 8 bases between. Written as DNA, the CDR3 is TGTGCCAGCAGTTTCCGAAATTTGAACACTGAAGCTTTCTTT. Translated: CASSFRNLNTEAFF.

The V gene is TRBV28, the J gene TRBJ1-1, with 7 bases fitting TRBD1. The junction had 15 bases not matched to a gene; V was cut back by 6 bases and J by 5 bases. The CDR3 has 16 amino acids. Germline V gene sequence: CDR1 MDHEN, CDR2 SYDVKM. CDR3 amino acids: CASSLTGWVGKTEAFF. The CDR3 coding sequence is TGTGCCAGCAGCTTGACAGGGTGGGTGGGAAAGACTGAAGCTTTCTTT.

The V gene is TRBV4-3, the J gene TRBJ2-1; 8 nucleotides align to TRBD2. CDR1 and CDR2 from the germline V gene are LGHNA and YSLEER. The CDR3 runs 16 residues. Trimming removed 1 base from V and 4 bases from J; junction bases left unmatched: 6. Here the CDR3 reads CASSQAASGQYNEQFF. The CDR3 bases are TGCGCCAGCAGCCAAGCGGCTAGCGGGCAATACAATGAGCAGTTCTTC.

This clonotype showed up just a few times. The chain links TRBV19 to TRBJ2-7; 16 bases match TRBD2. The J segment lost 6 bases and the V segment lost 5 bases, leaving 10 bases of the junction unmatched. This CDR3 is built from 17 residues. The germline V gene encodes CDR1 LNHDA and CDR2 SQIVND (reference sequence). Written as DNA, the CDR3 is TGTGCCAGTAGTCGGCCCGGGACTAGCGGGAGGGCCTCCGAGCAGTACTTC. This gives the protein CASSRPGTSGRASEQYF. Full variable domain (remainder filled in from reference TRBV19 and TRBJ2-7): DGGITQSPKYLFRKEGQNVTLSCEQNLNHDAMYWYRQDPGQGLRLIYYSQIVNDFQKGDIAEGYSVSREKKESFPLTVTSAQKNPTAFYLCASSRPGTSGRASEQYFGPGTRLTVT.

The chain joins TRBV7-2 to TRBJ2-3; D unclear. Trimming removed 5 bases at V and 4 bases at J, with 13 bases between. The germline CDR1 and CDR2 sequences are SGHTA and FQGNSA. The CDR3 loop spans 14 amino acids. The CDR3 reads CASSQILKSDTQYF. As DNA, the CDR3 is TGTGCCAGCAGCCAAATCCTCAAGTCAGATACGCAGTATTTT.

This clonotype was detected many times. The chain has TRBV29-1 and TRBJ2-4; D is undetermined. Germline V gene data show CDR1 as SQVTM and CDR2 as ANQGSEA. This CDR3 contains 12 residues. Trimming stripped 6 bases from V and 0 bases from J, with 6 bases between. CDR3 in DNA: TGCAGCGTAACCCTAGCCAAAAACATTCAGTACTTC. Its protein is CSVTLAKNIQYF.